This paragraph covers one T cell receptor (beta chain) sequence. The antigen is unknown. This entry comes from a study of somatic mutations in cytotoxic T cells in rheumatoid arthritis. General study results and limits: Among rheumatoid arthritis patients, TRBV07 appeared slightly underrepresented, and this finding was left without any adjustment for multiple comparisons.

Trimming took off 1 base at V and 7 bases at J, with 13 bases between the two ends. The germline CDR1 and CDR2 sequences are LGHNA and YSLEER. The CDR3 runs 14 residues. In the original workflow: There were rare matches between patient CD8+ clones larger than 1% and published virus-specific TCRB sequences. Assay used: immunoSEQ multiplex PCR; TCRdb lists only in-frame clones, some missing. V and J calls and clone size are copied from that table; D and trimming were computed from the DNA. This sample has 4,000 to 6,000 clones, with over 70% found just once. Sequenced input: CD8+ T cells sorted from blood. The TCR was taken from a man aged 65 to 79 with rheumatoid arthritis. The chain combines TRBV4-3 with TRBJ1-2; the D is unclear. The CDR3 region is CASSQGPLARGYTF. The CDR3 DNA reads as TGCGCCAGCAGCCAAGGTCCCTTGGCACGTGGCTACACCTTC.